The present TCR beta chain was sequenced within a study of early T cells in non-severe SARS-CoV-2 infection. Study at large: Unsorted whole-blood RNA was sequenced in bulk, leaving chains unpaired.

As regards this clonotype: Antigen unknown.

General study findings and limits: VDJdb matching favored anti-spike CD8 responses, missing private and CD4 specificities.

As part of library construction, unique molecular identifiers were attached to individual cDNA molecules. A single record per CDR3 protein comes from TCRdb applying MiXCR to the 5' RACE reads. The top ten hold just over 20% of the sample, which has about 130,000 distinct CDR3 sequences, 14% to 15% seen once. The source of this sequence is an adult who was a healthcare worker with PCR-confirmed SARS-CoV-2 infection or an uninfected control (not recorded which). Material for sequencing was whole blood.

The CDR3 nucleotides are TGTGCCTGGAGTAACGGTCTAAGCTCCTACAATGAGCAGTTCTTC. This codes for CAWSNGLSSYNEQFF. The J gene is TRBJ2-1, the V gene TRBV30; D gene ambiguous. V lost 2 bases, J lost 0 bases, and 11 bases lay in between. Germline V gives CDR1 GTSNPN, CDR2 SVGIG (reference sequence). The CDR3 runs 15 residues.